This is a list of T cell receptor beta chains from one sample in a study of spatial heterogeneity in lung cancer. A single record per CDR3 protein comes from TCRdb applying MiXCR to the 5' RACE reads. Found here are 3,000 to 4,000 distinct CDR3 sequences, approximately 5.6% of them singletons; the top ten hold about 15%. The source was lung tumor tissue, collected at surgery. These receptors were taken from a male donor with early-stage non-small cell lung cancer. The CDR3 runs from the conserved cysteine through the conserved F or W. A D gene is named only where the DNA matches it firmly. Clone size is shown for a subset of rows, as once, few, many or a class of expanded clone.

>TRBJ2-7|-|-|TRBV7-9
CASSLGTDGKQYF
TGTGCCAGCAGCCTCGGGACCGACGGCAAGCAGTACTTC
>TRBJ2-7|-|medium-sized|TRBV5-1
CASSSDWNSYEQYF
TGCGCCAGCAGCTCGGACTGGAACTCCTACGAGCAGTACTTC
>TRBJ2-3|-|medium-sized|TRBV5-1
CASRVRDGFTDTQYF
TGCGCCAGTAGAGTCCGGGACGGATTCACAGATACGCAGTATTTT
>TRBJ1-4|-|medium-sized|TRBV27
CASSFLPRGTNEKLFF
TGTGCCAGCAGTTTCCTCCCCAGGGGAACTAATGAAAAACTGTTTTTT
>TRBJ2-2|TRBD2|medium-sized|TRBV5-1
CASSLELAGGGELFF
TGCGCCAGCAGCTTGGAGCTAGCGGGAGGCGGGGAGCTGTTTTTT
>TRBJ2-4|-|-|TRBV28
CASMLGPAKNIQYF
TGTGCCAGCATGTTGGGCCCGGCCAAAAACATTCAGTACTTC
>TRBJ2-6|TRBD1|medium-sized|TRBV5-1
CASSSGDRPSSGANVLTF
TGCGCCAGCAGCTCAGGGGACAGGCCGAGCTCTGGGGCCAACGTCCTGACTTTC
>TRBJ2-7|TRBD2|medium-sized|TRBV5-1
CASSLYGAGDYEQYF
TGCGCCAGCAGCTTGTACGGAGCGGGAGACTACGAGCAGTACTTC
>TRBJ1-4|-|medium-sized|TRBV7-2
CASSLDLGVEKLFF
TGTGCCAGCAGCTTAGATTTAGGGGTCGAAAAACTGTTTTTT
>TRBJ1-4|TRBD1|medium-sized|TRBV6-5
CASSAFRGQGEKLFF
TGTGCCAGCAGTGCCTTCAGGGGGCAAGGTGAAAAACTGTTTTTT
>TRBJ2-1|TRBD2|medium-sized|TRBV12-3/TRBV12-4
CASSLGLAVGNEQFF
TGTGCCAGCAGCCTGGGACTAGCCGTCGGCAATGAGCAGTTCTTC
>TRBJ2-2|-|many|TRBV7-2
CASSPPWAGELFF
TGTGCCAGCAGCCCCCCTTGGGCGGGGGAGCTGTTTTTT
>TRBJ1-5|-|medium-sized|TRBV6-6
CASSYEGRAQPQHF
TGTGCCAGCAGTTACGAGGGACGGGCTCAGCCCCAGCATTTT
>TRBJ2-1|-|medium-sized|TRBV7-9
CASSPSGSGGFYNEQFF
TGTGCCAGCAGCCCCAGCGGCAGCGGTGGGTTTTACAATGAGCAGTTCTTC
>TRBJ2-1|-|medium-sized|TRBV7-2
CASSSLRNEQFF
TGTGCCAGCAGCTCCTTACGCAATGAGCAGTTCTTC
>TRBJ2-1|-|-|TRBV24-1
CTTSDNRDLVNEQFF
TGTACCACCAGTGATAACCGGGATCTAGTGAATGAGCAGTTCTTC
>TRBJ2-2|-|many|TRBV6-1
CASSISWANTGELFF
TGTGCCAGCAGTATATCATGGGCGAACACCGGGGAGCTGTTTTTT
>TRBJ2-4|TRBD2|medium-sized|TRBV6-2/TRBV6-3
CASGGRGLGKNIQYF
TGTGCCAGCGGCGGGAGGGGTTTGGGCAAAAACATTCAGTACTTC
>TRBJ2-5|-|many|TRBV7-8
CASSFTGGSLQETQYF
TGTGCCAGCAGCTTCACCGGGGGATCCCTCCAAGAGACCCAGTACTTC
>TRBJ1-4|TRBD1|many|TRBV7-2
CASSPGQGRDLFF
TGTGCCAGCAGCCCGGGACAGGGCCGGGATCTGTTTTTT
>TRBJ2-7|TRBD2|medium-sized|TRBV5-1
CASGQTSGGSYEQYF
TGCGCCAGCGGACAAACTAGCGGGGGGTCCTACGAGCAGTACTTC
>TRBJ2-3|TRBD1|large|TRBV12-3/TRBV12-4
CASSGQAPTDTQYF
TGTGCCAGCAGCGGACAGGCCCCCACAGATACGCAGTATTTT
>TRBJ2-1|-|medium-sized|TRBV28
CASSFSPGAGFF
TGTGCCAGCAGTTTTTCTCCGGGAGCTGGGTTCTTC
>TRBJ2-4|TRBD2|medium-sized|TRBV6-2/TRBV6-3
CASEAGGAKNIQYF
TGTGCCAGCGAAGCGGGGGGAGCCAAAAACATTCAGTACTTC
>TRBJ2-5|TRBD1|many|TRBV2
CASSERQGWYF
TGTGCCAGCAGTGAAAGACAGGGTTGGTACTTC
>TRBJ1-5|TRBD1|medium-sized|TRBV20-1
CSARGQAGQPQHF
TGCAGTGCCCGCGGACAGGCGGGTCAGCCCCAGCATTTT
>TRBJ1-5|TRBD1|medium-sized|TRBV27
CASSEQGARQPQHF
TGTGCCAGCAGCGAACAGGGGGCGAGACAGCCCCAGCATTTT
>TRBJ2-1|TRBD2|medium-sized|TRBV11-3
CASSFATSGNAAYNEQFF
TGTGCCAGCAGCTTTGCTACTAGCGGGAACGCCGCCTACAATGAGCAGTTCTTC
>TRBJ2-3|-|medium-sized|TRBV29-1
CSVCWGARPDTQYF
TGCAGCGTTTGCTGGGGCGCCCGTCCAGATACGCAGTATTTT
>TRBJ2-1|TRBD1|-|TRBV19
CASRPTPGQGYNEQFF
TGTGCCAGTAGACCCACCCCGGGACAGGGGTACAATGAGCAGTTCTTC
>TRBJ1-2|-|many|TRBV7-8
CASSRHRGVGYTF
TGTGCCAGCAGCCGCCACCGGGGGGTTGGCTACACCTTC
>TRBJ2-7|TRBD1|-|TRBV7-2
CASSLETGNYEQYF
TGTGCCAGCAGCTTAGAGACAGGGAACTACGAGCAGTACTTC
>TRBJ2-7|TRBD2|medium-sized|TRBV10-2
CATLTSATYEQYF
TGCGCCACCTTGACTAGCGCAACCTACGAGCAGTACTTC
>TRBJ2-7|TRBD2|many|TRBV5-4
CASSTTLAPVDEQYF
TGTGCCAGCAGCACCACACTAGCGCCCGTCGACGAGCAGTACTTC
>TRBJ2-7|TRBD1|many|TRBV12-3/TRBV12-4
CASKTGTGTYEQYF
TGTGCCAGCAAAACCGGGACAGGGACCTACGAGCAGTACTTC
>TRBJ2-5|TRBD2|few|TRBV3-1
CASSRPLTSGEETQYF
TGTGCCAGCAGCCGGCCCCTGACTAGCGGGGAAGAGACCCAGTACTTC